This TCR beta chain was documented in a study of blood T cell repertoires in COVID-19. Produced via immunoSEQ multiplex PCR; TCRdb's table is partial and in-frame only. Seen here are 120,000 to 150,000 clones, about nine tenths observed once, and the top ten hold approximately 3.8%. CDR3 length equals 12 residues. The chain joins TRBV21-1 to TRBJ2-7; the tabulated D call, TRBD1, remains unverified against the DNA. TRBV21-1 corresponds to a pseudogene. The sequenced sample was PBMCs or T cells enriched from blood (not recorded which). The TCR sequence derives from a woman aged 40 to 50 who had been exposed to COVID-19. This chain's CDR3 is CASSKSGYEQYF. The CDR3 DNA reads as TGTGCCAGCAGCAAATCAGGCTACGAGCAGTACTTC.